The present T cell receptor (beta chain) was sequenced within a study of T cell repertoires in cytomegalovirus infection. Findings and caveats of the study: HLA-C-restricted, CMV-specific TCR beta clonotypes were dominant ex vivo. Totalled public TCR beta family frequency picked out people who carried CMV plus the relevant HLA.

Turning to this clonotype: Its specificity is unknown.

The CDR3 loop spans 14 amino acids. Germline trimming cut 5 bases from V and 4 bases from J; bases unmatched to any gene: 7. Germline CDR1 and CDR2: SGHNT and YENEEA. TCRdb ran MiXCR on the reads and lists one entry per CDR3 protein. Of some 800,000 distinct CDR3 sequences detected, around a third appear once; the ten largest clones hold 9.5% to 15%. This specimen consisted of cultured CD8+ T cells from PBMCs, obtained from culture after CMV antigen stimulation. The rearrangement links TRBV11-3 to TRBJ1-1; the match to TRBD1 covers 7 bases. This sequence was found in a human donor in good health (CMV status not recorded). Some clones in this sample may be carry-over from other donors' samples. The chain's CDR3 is CASSGSGGSTEAFF. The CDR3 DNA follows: TGTGCCAGCAGCGGTTCAGGGGGGAGCACTGAAGCTTTCTTT.